The 18 T cell receptor beta chains below come from one sample, sequenced in a study. TCRdb re-called the 5' RACE reads with MiXCR, one entry per CDR3 protein. The sample consists of roughly 56,000 distinct CDR3 sequences, roughly 30% of them appearing once. Sequences were obtained from tumor-infiltrating naive CD4+ T cells sorted from the breast tumor. Subset here: naive CD4+ T cells, CD4+CD45RA+CD25-. These receptors originate from a female donor with breast cancer.

The chain is built from TRBV15 and TRBJ2-3; 8 bases fit TRBD2. In germline, CDR1 is LNHNV, CDR2 YYDKDF (reference sequence). CDR3 length: 15 amino acids. The V gene end was trimmed by 0 bases and the J gene end by 6 bases; junction bases not matched to a gene: 5. The CDR3 is CATSRDLGLGDTQYF. In nucleotides, the CDR3 is TGTGCCACCAGCAGAGATCTGGGACTAGGGGATACGCAGTATTTT. The variable domain in full, with the rest retrieved from reference TRBV15 and TRBJ2-3, is DAMVIQNPRYQVTQFGKPVTLSCSQTLNHNVMYWYQQKSSQAPKLLFHYYDKDFNNEADTPDNFQSRRPNTSFCFLDIRSPGLGDTAMYLCATSRDLGLGDTQYFGPGTRLTVL.

The chain links TRBV5-5 to TRBJ1-1; D might be TRBD1 (6 bases). CDR3 size: 14 residues. Trimming shortened V by 0 bases and J by 4 bases, and 10 bases separated the two germline ends. CDR1 is SGHKS and CDR2 is YYEKEE in the germline V gene (reference sequence). CDR3 coding DNA: TGTGCCAGCAGCTTGGTCCCGGGGGCCACTGAAGCTTTCTTT. Encoded protein: CASSLVPGATEAFF.

This clonotype was observed once. The rearrangement links TRBV7-2 to TRBJ1-1, with no clear D. Deletions cut 5 bases from V and 1 base from J, with 8 bases between. CDR3 length: 13 residues. Germline V CDR1 and CDR2: SGHTA, FQGNSA. The DNA for the CDR3 is TGTGCCAGCAGCACCTACTCGAACACTGAAGCTTTCTTT. It yields the protein CASSTYSNTEAFF.

The rearrangement uses TRBV2 and TRBJ2-6; D is undetermined. The CDR3 sequence is 14 residues long. V was trimmed by 5 bases and J by 2 bases, leaving 7 bases between them. From germline, CDR1 is SNHLY and CDR2 FYNNEI. CDR3 nucleotides: TGTGCCAGCAGTACAGTACCTGGGGCCAACGTCCTGACTTTC. This gives the protein CASSTVPGANVLTF.

J is TRBJ2-5 and V is TRBV24-1, with D perhaps TRBD2 (5 bases). Germline V lookup: CDR1 KGHDR, CDR2 SFDVKD. This CDR3 contains 15 residues. Trimming removed 8 bases from V and 4 bases from J, with 19 bases in between. The DNA of the CDR3 is TGTGCCACCAAGATCCGGGGTGGAGATGGAGAGACCCAGTACTTC. Its translation is CATKIRGGDGETQYF.

The rearrangement links TRBV25-1 to TRBJ1-1; 7 nucleotides line up with TRBD1. CDR1 is MGHDK, CDR2 SYGVNS, per germline. The CDR3 runs to 15 residues. The ends lost 3 bases at V and 7 bases at J; junction bases unmatched: 11. CDR3 protein: CASSDLDRPLGEAFF. The CDR3 DNA reads as TGTGCCAGCAGTGATTTGGACAGGCCGCTTGGTGAAGCTTTCTTT. The full variable domain, completed using reference TRBV25-1 and TRBJ1-1, is EADIYQTPRYLVIGTGKKITLECSQTMGHDKMYWYQQDPGMELHLIHYSYGVNSTEKGDLSSESTVSRIRTEHFPLTLESARPSHTSQYLCASSDLDRPLGEAFFGQGTRLTVV.

The table lists this clonotype with a few counts. The chain is built from TRBV10-3 and TRBJ2-5; TRBD2 agrees at 11 bases. Germline CDR1 reads ENHRY; CDR2 reads SYGVKD. CDR3 length: 16 residues. V lost 4 bases, J lost 0 bases, and 4 bases stayed unmatched. CDR3 in amino acids: CAISAGTSGYQETQYF. In DNA form, the CDR3 reads TGTGCCATCAGTGCCGGGACTAGCGGATACCAAGAGACCCAGTACTTC.

The genes are TRBV7-2 and TRBJ1-1, with D perhaps matching TRBD1 (6 bases). The germline V gene has CDR1 SGHTA and CDR2 FQGNSA. This CDR3 is 12 amino acids long. With 2 bases removed from V and 7 bases from J, the gap between germline ends came to 8 bases. The CDR3 here is CASSLSRGEAFF. The DNA for the CDR3 is TGTGCCAGCAGCTTATCCAGGGGTGAAGCTTTCTTT.

This clonotype was counted a few times. DNA for the CDR3: TGCGCCAGCAGCCCTTCTCCAGGGGGGGCCGGGGAGCTGTTTTTT. It specifies CASSPSPGGAGELFF. The J gene is TRBJ2-2, the V gene TRBV4-1, with D perhaps assigned TRBD1 or TRBD2 (7 bases each). Trimming shortened V by 4 bases and J by 6 bases, and 15 bases separated the two germline ends. The CDR3 is made up of 15 amino acids. CDR1 MGHRA and CDR2 YSYEKL come from the germline V gene.

This clonotype has a count of ten or more. The chain joins TRBV7-9 to TRBJ2-7, with TRBD2 identical over 9 bases. The CDR3 sequence is 16 residues long. V lost 0 bases, J lost 0 bases, and 3 bases stayed unmatched. Germline V gives CDR1 SEHNR, CDR2 FQNEAQ (reference sequence). The CDR3: CASSLALAGNSYEQYF. CDR3 coding DNA: TGTGCCAGCAGCTTAGCGCTAGCGGGGAACTCCTACGAGCAGTACTTC.

The table lists this clonotype with a few counts. V gene TRBV6-1 combines with J gene TRBJ2-1; 10 bases are a match to TRBD2. Germline CDR1 reads MNHNS; CDR2 reads SASEGT. The CDR3 is 15 amino acids. The V segment lost 10 bases and the J segment 12 bases; nucleotides outside the gene matches: 18. The CDR3 coding sequence is TGTGCCACCAATGGACTAGCGGTCGAAAATAGTGGGCAGTTCTTC. Residues: CATNGLAVENSGQFF.

A word on this clonotype: A junction end diverges from the germline sequence, so it may reflect a read error. V gene TRBV5-1 combines with J gene TRBJ1-1; D unclear. CDR3 length: 15 amino acids. Looked up from germline, CDR1 is SGHRS and CDR2 is YFSETQ. The CDR3 DNA reads as TGCGCCGGCAGCTTCTCCCCCCCAGGGAACACTGAAGCTTTCTTT. Translated: CAGSFSPPGNTEAFF.

In its sample, this clonotype was seen many times. V and J are TRBV20-1 and TRBJ2-6; 7 bases fit TRBD1. There are 14 residues in the CDR3. Germline trimming cut 4 bases from V and 2 bases from J; bases unmatched to any gene: 2. Germline CDR1 and CDR2: DFQATT and SNEGSKA (reference sequence). The CDR3 coding sequence is TGCAGTGCTAAAGACAGGGCTGGGGCCAACGTCCTGACTTTC. This translates into CSAKDRAGANVLTF.

This clonotype turned up a few times. V is TRBV7-3 and J is TRBJ1-6; D gene unclear. V was clipped by 0 bases and J by 8 bases, with 8 bases between them. CDR1 is SGHTA, CDR2 FQGTGA, per germline. The CDR3 spans 14 residues. CDR3 sequence reads: CASSLTGIYSPLHF. In DNA form, the CDR3 reads TGTGCCAGCAGCTTAACAGGGATTTATTCACCCCTCCACTTT.

The chain recombines TRBV5-4 with TRBJ1-1; D is possibly TRBD1 (6 bases). The CDR3 totals 16 residues. In germline, CDR1 is SGHNT, CDR2 YYREEE (reference sequence). Trimming took 7 bases from V and 0 from J, leaving 19 bases between them. This CDR3 is CASGPSWTALNTEAFF. CDR3 DNA sequence: TGTGCCAGCGGCCCCTCCTGGACAGCCTTGAACACTGAAGCTTTCTTT. Full variable domain (rest looked up from reference TRBV5-4 and TRBJ1-1): ETGVTQSPTHLIKTRGQQVTLRCSSQSGHNTVSWYQQALGQGPQFIFQYYREEENGRGNFPPRFSGLQFPNYSSELNVNALELDDSALYLCASGPSWTALNTEAFFGQGTRLTVV.

This clonotype was seen just once. Since the CDR3 does not end with the conserved phenylalanine or tryptophan, this likely comes from a read error. The genes are TRBV7-2 and TRBJ2-5, with 8 nucleotides matching TRBD2. Trimming removed 5 bases from V and 2 bases from J; junction bases left unmatched: 7. CDR3 length: 15 residues. Germline V CDR1 and CDR2: SGHTA, FQGNSA. The CDR3 loop is CASSQDGTSQETQYL. DNA for the CDR3: TGTGCCAGCAGCCAAGATGGGACTAGTCAAGAGACCCAGTACCTC.

There are a few counts of this clonotype. The rearrangement joins TRBV5-1 to TRBJ2-6, with D maybe TRBD2 (6 bases). This CDR3 has 14 amino acids. The ends were cut back, 7 bases at V and 4 bases at J, with 12 bases in the middle. The germline gives CDR1 SGHRS, CDR2 YFSETQ. This CDR3 reads CASWREPGANVLTF. The CDR3 DNA reads TGCGCCAGCTGGAGGGAACCCGGGGCCAACGTCCTGACTTTC.

This clonotype has a handful of counts. The chain joins TRBV2 to TRBJ1-5; D gene uncertain. CDR1 and CDR2 (germline): SNHLY, FYNNEI. This CDR3 region has 16 residues. V shed 5 bases and J shed 10 bases, with 24 bases lying between them. The CDR3 region is CASSQDGQARRIPQHF. The DNA of the CDR3 is TGTGCCAGCAGTCAAGACGGCCAGGCCAGAAGGATTCCCCAGCATTTT.